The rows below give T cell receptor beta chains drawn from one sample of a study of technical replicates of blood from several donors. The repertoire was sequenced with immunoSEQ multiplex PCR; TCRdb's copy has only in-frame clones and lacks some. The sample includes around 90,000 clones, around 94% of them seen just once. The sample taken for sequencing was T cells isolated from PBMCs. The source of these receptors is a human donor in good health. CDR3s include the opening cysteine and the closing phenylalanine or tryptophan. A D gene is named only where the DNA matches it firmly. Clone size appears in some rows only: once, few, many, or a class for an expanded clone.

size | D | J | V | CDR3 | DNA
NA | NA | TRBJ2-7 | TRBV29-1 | CSVLTGIVYEQYF | TGCAGCGTTTTAACAGGGATAGTCTACGAGCAGTACTTC
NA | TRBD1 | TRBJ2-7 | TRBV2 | CASEKGTGGAEYEQYF | TGTGCCAGCGAGAAGGGAACAGGGGGCGCGGAGTACGAGCAGTACTTC
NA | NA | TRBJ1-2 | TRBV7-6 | CASSLGAKGAALGGYTF | TGTGCCAGCAGCTTAGGGGCTAAAGGGGCCGCCTTGGGTGGCTACACCTTC
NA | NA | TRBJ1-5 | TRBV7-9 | CASSLDGQPQHF | TGTGCCAGCAGCTTAGACGGGCAGCCCCAGCATTTT
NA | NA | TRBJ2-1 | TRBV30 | CAWSAPYEQFF | TGTGCCTGGAGTGCCCCTTATGAGCAGTTCTTC
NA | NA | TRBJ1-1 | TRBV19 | CATQIQGDTEAFF | TGTGCCACCCAAATACAGGGCGACACTGAAGCTTTCTTT
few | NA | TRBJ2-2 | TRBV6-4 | CASSDGTNTGELFF | TGTGCCAGCAGTGACGGGACAAACACCGGGGAGCTGTTTTTT
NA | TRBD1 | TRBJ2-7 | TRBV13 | CASSRDREILYEQYF | TGTGCCAGCAGCAGGGACAGGGAAATACTCTACGAGCAGTACTTC
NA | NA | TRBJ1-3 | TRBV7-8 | CASSLSASSGNTIYF | TGTGCCAGCAGCTTAAGTGCGTCCTCTGGAAACACCATATATTTT
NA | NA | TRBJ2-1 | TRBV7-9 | CASSLDIGGIVF | TGTGCCAGCAGCTTAGACATCGGGGGTATAGTCTTC
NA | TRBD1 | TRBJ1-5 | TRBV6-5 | CASSRGQSNQPQHF | TGTGCCAGCAGTAGGGGACAGAGCAATCAGCCCCAGCATTTT
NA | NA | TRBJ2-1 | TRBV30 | CAWSTEIFALYNEQFF | TGTGCCTGGAGTACGGAGATCTTTGCCCTCTACAATGAGCAGTTCTTC
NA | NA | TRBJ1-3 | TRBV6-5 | CASKGVSGNTIYF | TGTGCCAGCAAGGGAGTCTCTGGAAACACCATATATTTT
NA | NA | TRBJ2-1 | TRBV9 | CASSVYAGSYNEQFF | TGTGCCAGCAGCGTATACGCGGGCTCCTACAATGAGCAGTTCTTC
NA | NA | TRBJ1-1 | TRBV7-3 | CASSFSVNTEAFF | TGTGCCAGCAGCTTTTCAGTGAACACTGAAGCTTTCTTT
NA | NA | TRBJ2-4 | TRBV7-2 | CASSFPGNIQYF | TGTGCCAGCAGCTTCCCGGGAAACATTCAGTACTTC
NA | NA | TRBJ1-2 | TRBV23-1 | CASSQSPRGYTF | TGCGCCAGCAGTCAATCTCCGAGGGGCTACACCTTC
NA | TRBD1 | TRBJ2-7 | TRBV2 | CASTGGGRGHEQYF | TGTGCCAGCACCGGAGGGGGCAGGGGGCACGAGCAGTACTTC
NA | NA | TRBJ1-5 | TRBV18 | CASSPDHSSNQPQHF | TGTGCCAGCTCACCAGATCACAGCTCTAATCAGCCCCAGCATTTT
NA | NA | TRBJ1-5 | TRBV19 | CASSMGRMGNQPQHF | TGTGCCAGTAGTATGGGGAGAATGGGCAATCAGCCCCAGCATTTT
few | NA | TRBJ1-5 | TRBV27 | CASSLSGYSNQPQHF | TGTGCCAGCAGTTTGTCAGGTTATAGCAATCAGCCCCAGCATTTT
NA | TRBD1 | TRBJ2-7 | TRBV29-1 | CSVGGQGNEQYF | TGCAGCGTTGGGGGACAGGGGAACGAGCAGTACTTC
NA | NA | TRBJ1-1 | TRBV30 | CAYARDFTEAFF | TGTGCCTATGCCCGGGATTTCACTGAAGCTTTCTTT
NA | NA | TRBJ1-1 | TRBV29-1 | CSVSGNTEAFF | TGCAGCGTTTCGGGGAACACTGAAGCTTTCTTT
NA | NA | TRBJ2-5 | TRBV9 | CASSVDGQLAQYF | TGTGCCAGCAGCGTAGATGGACAGTTGGCCCAGTACTTC
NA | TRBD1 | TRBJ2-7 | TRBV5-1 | CASSLGSLDRGYEQYF | TGCGCCAGCAGCTTGGGCAGTTTGGACAGGGGTTACGAGCAGTACTTC
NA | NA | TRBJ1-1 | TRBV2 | CAGNIGEVNTEAFF | TGTGCCGGGAACATAGGGGAAGTGAACACTGAAGCTTTCTTT
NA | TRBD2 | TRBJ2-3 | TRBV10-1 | CASSDIAGGSYTQYF | TGCGCCAGCAGTGACATAGCGGGAGGGTCATATACGCAGTATTTT
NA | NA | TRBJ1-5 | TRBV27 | CASSLSTSGTGQPQHF | TGTGCCAGCAGTTTAAGTACTTCGGGTACGGGGCAGCCCCAGCATTTT
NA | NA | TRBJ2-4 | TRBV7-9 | CASSLDGGIVSKNIQYF | TGTGCCAGCAGCTTAGACGGGGGAATCGTGTCCAAAAACATTCAGTACTTC
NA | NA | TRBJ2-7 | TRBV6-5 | CASSYSAGYEQYF | TGTGCCAGCAGTTACTCTGCAGGCTACGAGCAGTACTTC
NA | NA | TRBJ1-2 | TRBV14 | CASSHMTGNYGYTF | TGTGCCAGCAGCCATATGACAGGCAACTATGGCTACACCTTC
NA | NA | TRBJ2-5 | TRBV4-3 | CASSQGTGFRETQYF | TGCGCCAGCAGCCAAGGCACGGGGTTCCGCGAGACCCAGTACTTC
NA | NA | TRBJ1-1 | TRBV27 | CASLEGPEAFF | TGTGCCAGCCTGGAGGGTCCTGAAGCTTTCTTT
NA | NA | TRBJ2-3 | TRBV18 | CASSRQGGADTQYF | TGTGCCAGCTCCAGACAGGGCGGGGCAGATACGCAGTATTTT
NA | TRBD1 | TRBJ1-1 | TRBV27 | CASGDRDLNTEAFF | TGTGCCAGCGGTGACAGGGATCTAAACACTGAAGCTTTCTTT
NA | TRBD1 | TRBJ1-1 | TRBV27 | CASSTLDRANTEAFF | TGTGCCAGCAGTACATTAGACAGGGCGAACACTGAAGCTTTCTTT
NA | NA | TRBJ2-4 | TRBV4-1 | CASSQDSPDIQYF | TGCGCCAGCAGCCAAGATTCTCCGGACATTCAGTACTTC
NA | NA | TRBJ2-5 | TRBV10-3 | CAISDNPGRQETQYF | TGTGCCATCAGTGATAACCCAGGGAGGCAAGAGACCCAGTACTTC
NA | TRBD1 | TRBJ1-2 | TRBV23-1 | CANLDRGYGYTF | TGCGCCAACTTGGACAGGGGGTATGGCTACACCTTC
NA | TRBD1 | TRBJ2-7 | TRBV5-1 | CASSYRGTGNEQYF | TGCGCCAGCAGTTACCGCGGGACAGGGAACGAGCAGTACTTC
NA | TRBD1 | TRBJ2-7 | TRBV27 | CATDPGDRADEQYF | TGTGCCACCGACCCAGGGGACAGGGCCGACGAGCAGTACTTC
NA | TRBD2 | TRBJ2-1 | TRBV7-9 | CASSYPGLLSDNEQFF | TGTGCCAGCAGCTATCCGGGACTACTAAGTGACAATGAGCAGTTCTTC
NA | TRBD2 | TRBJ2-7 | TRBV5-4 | CASSLSTLAGVIEQYF | TGTGCCAGCAGCTTGTCAACGCTAGCGGGAGTAATAGAGCAGTACTTC